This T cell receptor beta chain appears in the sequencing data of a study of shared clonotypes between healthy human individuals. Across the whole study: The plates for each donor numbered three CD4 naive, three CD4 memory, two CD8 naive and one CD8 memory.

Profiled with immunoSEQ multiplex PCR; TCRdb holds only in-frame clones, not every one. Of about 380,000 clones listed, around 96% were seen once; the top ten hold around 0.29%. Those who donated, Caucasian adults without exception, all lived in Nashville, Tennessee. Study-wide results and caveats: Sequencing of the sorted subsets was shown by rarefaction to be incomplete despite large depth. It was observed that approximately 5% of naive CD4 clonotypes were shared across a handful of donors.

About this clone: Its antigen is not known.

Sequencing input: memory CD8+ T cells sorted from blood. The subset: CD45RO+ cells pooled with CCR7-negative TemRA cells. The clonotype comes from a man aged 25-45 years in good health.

The CDR3 DNA sequence: TGTGCCGCAGGAGTGGTACTAGCGCCAAGCACAGATACGCAGTATTTT. Its translation: CAAGVVLAPSTDTQYF. This rearrangement joins TRBV2 to TRBJ2-3; 7 bases agree with TRBD2. Germline values: CDR1 SNHLY, CDR2 FYNNEI. Trimming removed 11 bases from V and 0 bases from J; junction bases left unmatched: 14. This CDR3 is 16 amino acids long.